This is a list of T cell receptor beta chains from one sample in a study of shared clonotypes between healthy human individuals. Sequenced by immunoSEQ multiplex PCR; TCRdb stores in-frame clones only, minus some. This sample has nearly 2 million clones, with roughly 94% found just once. The sample comprised naive CD8+ T cells sorted from blood. These receptors came from a man aged 18 to 29 in good health. Both conserved end residues are part of each CDR3. D genes are given only for firm matches. Only some rows state a clone size, as once, few, many or a class for expanded clones.

TRBD1,TRBV11-2,TRBJ2-5,-,CASSPKGTGTQETQYF,TGTGCCAGCAGCCCAAAAGGGACAGGGACGCAAGAGACCCAGTACTTC
-,TRBV5-4,TRBJ2-2,-,CASSRDLQGDGELFF,TGTGCCAGCAGCAGGGACTTACAAGGGGACGGGGAGCTGTTTTTT
TRBD2,TRBV5-5,TRBJ2-2,-,CASSQITGGLASNTGELFF,TGTGCCAGCAGCCAAATCACGGGAGGACTAGCGTCGAACACCGGGGAGCTGTTTTTT
-,TRBV6-6,TRBJ2-5,-,CASTPRGDQETQYF,TGTGCCAGCACCCCGCGGGGCGATCAAGAGACCCAGTACTTC
-,TRBV10-2,TRBJ2-2,once,CASLVAGELFF,TGCGCCAGCCTAGTGGCCGGGGAGCTGTTTTTT
TRBD1,TRBV4-1,TRBJ1-6,few,CASSHTTGSYNSPLHF,TGCGCCAGCAGCCACACGACAGGGTCCTATAATTCACCCCTCCACTTT
-,TRBV19,TRBJ1-5,once,CASNPGRYSNQPQHF,TGTGCCAGTAACCCGGGACGGTATAGCAATCAGCCCCAGCATTTT
-,TRBV29-1,TRBJ1-5,-,CSVQGTGQPQHF,TGCAGCGTTCAGGGGACGGGGCAGCCCCAGCATTTT
TRBD1,TRBV28,TRBJ1-2,-,CASSLGQGARGYTF,TGTGCCAGCAGTTTAGGACAGGGGGCGCGTGGCTACACCTTC
TRBD2,TRBV9,TRBJ2-1,-,CASSPGGALRNEQFF,TGTGCCAGCAGCCCCGGGGGGGCATTGAGGAATGAGCAGTTCTTC
-,TRBV19,TRBJ2-1,-,CASSIDPGEQFF,TGTGCCAGTAGTATAGATCCAGGTGAGCAGTTCTTC
-,TRBV28,TRBJ2-1,-,CASSYRVYNEQFF,TGTGCCAGCAGTTACAGGGTCTACAATGAGCAGTTCTTC
-,TRBV7-8,TRBJ2-4,-,CASSLEGNSHIQYF,TGTGCCAGCAGCTTAGAGGGCAATTCCCACATTCAGTACTTC
TRBD1,TRBV9,TRBJ1-2,-,CASSVAPNDNPGGFEGYTF,TGTGCCAGCAGCGTAGCTCCAAACGATAACCCAGGGGGCTTCGAGGGCTACACCTTC
-,TRBV4-1,TRBJ2-1,once,CASSLGTGRGEQFF,TGCGCCAGCAGCCTGGGAACAGGGCGAGGTGAGCAGTTCTTC
TRBD1,TRBV6-1,TRBJ2-1,-,CASSEVGQGVNEQFF,TGTGCCAGCAGTGAGGTCGGACAGGGCGTCAATGAGCAGTTCTTC
-,TRBV11-2,TRBJ2-7,-,CASSLITGGEQYF,TGTGCCAGCAGCTTAATAACGGGCGGCGAGCAGTACTTC
-,TRBV30,TRBJ1-2,-,CAWSVRGLSYGYTF,TGTGCCTGGAGTGTAAGAGGACTCTCCTATGGCTACACCTTC
-,TRBV2,TRBJ1-4,-,CASNPGGEDEKLFF,TGTGCCAGCAATCCCGGGGGGGAGGATGAAAAACTGTTTTTT
-,TRBV4-3,TRBJ2-4,-,CASSQKPLSWSGAKNIQYF,TGCGCCAGCAGCCAAAAACCCCTAAGCTGGAGCGGGGCCAAAAACATTCAGTACTTC
TRBD2,TRBV9,TRBJ2-5,-,CASSEAGGYETQYF,TGTGCCAGCAGCGAAGCGGGAGGCTACGAGACCCAGTACTTC
-,TRBV27,TRBJ2-7,-,CASSSGGGGGDEQYF,TGTGCCAGCAGTTCCGGAGGAGGGGGCGGCGACGAGCAGTACTTC
TRBD1,TRBV9,TRBJ2-7,-,CASSIGTGFYEQYF,TGTGCCAGCAGCATCGGGACAGGGTTCTACGAGCAGTACTTC
TRBD2,TRBV7-9,TRBJ2-5,-,CASSLLPSEREDWETQYF,TGTGCCAGCAGCTTACTTCCCTCCGAGCGGGAGGATTGGGAGACCCAGTACTTC
-,TRBV30,TRBJ2-1,-,CAWSVTGGAYNEQFF,TGTGCCTGGAGTGTCACAGGGGGGGCCTACAATGAGCAGTTCTTC
-,TRBV7-4,TRBJ2-4,-,CASSLERGMGAKNIQYF,TGTGCCAGCAGCTTAGAGAGGGGCATGGGAGCCAAAAACATTCAGTACTTC
TRBD2,TRBV9,TRBJ2-3,-,CASSGLLAGGPVDTQYF,TGTGCCAGCAGCGGGCTTCTAGCGGGGGGGCCGGTAGATACGCAGTATTTT
TRBD2,TRBV5-6,TRBJ2-5,-,CASSEDLAGGSKETQYF,TGTGCCAGCAGCGAGGATTTAGCGGGGGGTTCGAAAGAGACCCAGTACTTC
TRBD1,TRBV5-4,TRBJ1-1,-,CASSFRTGGVSEAFF,TGTGCCAGCAGCTTCCGGACAGGGGGGGTCTCTGAAGCTTTCTTT
-,TRBV5-8,TRBJ2-3,-,CASSLEPGLSTDTQYF,TGTGCCAGCAGCTTAGAACCGGGACTTAGCACAGATACGCAGTATTTT
-,TRBV9,TRBJ2-1,-,CASSVAASAINEQFF,TGTGCCAGCAGCGTAGCCGCTAGCGCCATTAATGAGCAGTTCTTC
-,TRBV4-3,TRBJ2-1,-,CASSQEDAGHLPGDEQFF,TGCGCCAGCAGCCAAGAGGACGCGGGGCATTTACCAGGGGATGAGCAGTTCTTC